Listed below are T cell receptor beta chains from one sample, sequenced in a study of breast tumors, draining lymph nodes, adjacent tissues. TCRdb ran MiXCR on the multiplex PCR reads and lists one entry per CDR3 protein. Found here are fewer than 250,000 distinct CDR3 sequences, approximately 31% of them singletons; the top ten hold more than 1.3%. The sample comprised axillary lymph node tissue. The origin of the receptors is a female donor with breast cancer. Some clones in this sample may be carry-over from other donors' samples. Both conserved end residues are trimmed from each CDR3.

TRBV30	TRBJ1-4	AWSPSGELF
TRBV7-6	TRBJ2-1	ASSLATGYEQF
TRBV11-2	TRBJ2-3	ASSVSTGTDTQY
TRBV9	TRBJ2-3	ASSVSGGGYEQY
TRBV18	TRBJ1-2	ASSPTGQGNSGYT
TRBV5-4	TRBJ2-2	ASSRTETTGELF
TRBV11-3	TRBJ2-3	ASKSGVRDTQY
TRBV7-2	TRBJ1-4	ASSFGRGRVTNEKLF
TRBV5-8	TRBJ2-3	ASSLVPDQTDTQY
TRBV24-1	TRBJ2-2	ATGDPGTANAGELF
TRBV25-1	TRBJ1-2	ASSESTGTYGYT
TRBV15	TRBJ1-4	ATSSTGSSEKLF
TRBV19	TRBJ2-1	ASSIEGTSTDTQF
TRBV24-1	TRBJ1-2	ATSDRGGYT
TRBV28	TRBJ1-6	ASRNIRSPLH
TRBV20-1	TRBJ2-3	SATLSRTDTQY
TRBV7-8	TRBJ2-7	ASSLTALTYEQY
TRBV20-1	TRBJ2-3	SARTEDGDTQY